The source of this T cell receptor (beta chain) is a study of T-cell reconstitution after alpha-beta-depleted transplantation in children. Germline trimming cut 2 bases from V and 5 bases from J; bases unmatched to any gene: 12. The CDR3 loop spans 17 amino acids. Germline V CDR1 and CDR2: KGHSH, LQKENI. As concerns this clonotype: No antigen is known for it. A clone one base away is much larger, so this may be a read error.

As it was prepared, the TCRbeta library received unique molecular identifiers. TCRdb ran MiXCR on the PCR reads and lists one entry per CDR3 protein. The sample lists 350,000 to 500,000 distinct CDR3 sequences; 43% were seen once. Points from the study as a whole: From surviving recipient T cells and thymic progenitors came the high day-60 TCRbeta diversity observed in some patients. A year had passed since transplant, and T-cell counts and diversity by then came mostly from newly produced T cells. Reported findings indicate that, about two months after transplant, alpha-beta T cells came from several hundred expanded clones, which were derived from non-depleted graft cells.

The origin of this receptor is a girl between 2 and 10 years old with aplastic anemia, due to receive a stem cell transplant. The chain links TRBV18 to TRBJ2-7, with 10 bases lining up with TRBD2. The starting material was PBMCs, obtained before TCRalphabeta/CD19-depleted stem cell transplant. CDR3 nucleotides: TGTGCCAGCTCACCAACGCCCCGGAGCGGGAGGGCCCACGAGCAGTACTTC. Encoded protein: CASSPTPRSGRAHEQYF.